This record covers a single TCR beta chain. Its antigen remains unknown. The sample comes from a study of CD8 T cells in Susac syndrome. Study conclusions and caveats: Across the total CD8+ repertoires, roughly 16 Susac-specific public clones were found. The CD8+ TEMRA repertoires yielded 5 or 6 such clones. Among people with Susac, CD8+ clonal expansion was greatest in TEMRA cells and active patients.

Between the trimmed V and J ends, which lost 6 bases and 0 bases, there was a span of 11 bases. Germline values: CDR1 LNHDA, CDR2 SQIVND (reference sequence). CDR3 length: 15 residues. CD8+ and CD4+ T cells circulating in blood were sequenced for TCR beta. When the RNA was reverse transcribed, random hexamers were used with an input of roughly 0.45 to 1 ug. It was immunoSEQ multiplex PCR that amplified TCR beta CDR3 across 54 Vbeta and 13 Jbeta. TCRdb called the immunoSEQ multiplex PCR reads again in MiXCR, with one record for every CDR3 protein. The table includes tens of thousands of distinct CDR3 sequences, roughly 94% detected once.

This clonotype was sampled from a human donor with Susac syndrome. This chain uses TRBV19 with TRBJ2-2; D remains ambiguous. Sequencing was carried out using CD8+ T cells from PBMCs. In DNA form, the CDR3 reads TGTGCCAGTAGGGCCGGGCAGTCGAACACCGGGGAGCTGTTTTTT. Encoded protein: CASRAGQSNTGELFF.